This TCR beta chain was profiled in a study of neurological immune-mediated disorders. One entry per CDR3 protein, called by TCRdb with MiXCR from the 5' RACE reads. The sample shows fewer than 110,000 distinct CDR3 sequences, 10% to 12% of them seen only once. This clonotype has a count of ten or more. Time point reported: longitudinal time-point 3. This CDR3 comprises 13 residues. Trimming left V 6 bases short and J 0 bases short, with 9 bases between. This TCR was sampled from a female donor with HTLV-1-associated myelopathy (HAM/TSP). The sequenced sample was PBMCs. V gene TRBV12-3 or TRBV12-4 combines with J gene TRBJ2-7; D gene unclear. Here the CDR3 reads CASRSTSSYEQYF. CDR3 nucleotide sequence: TGTGCCAGCAGATCGACAAGCTCCTACGAGCAGTACTTC.